These T cell receptor beta chains were read from a single sample in a study of blood T cell repertoires in COVID-19. Measured with immunoSEQ multiplex PCR; TCRdb has only the in-frame clones, and not every one. The table records fewer than 250,000 clones, around 87% of them present only once. Specimen: PBMCs or T cells enriched from blood (not recorded which). The source of these receptors is a man aged 25-45 years who had been exposed to COVID-19. Each CDR3 is given with its conserved first and last residue. A D gene is named only where the DNA matches it firmly. Rows may omit the clone size; those that give it use once, few, many or a size class.

clone size: .; V gene: TRBV3-1/TRBV3-2; D gene: TRBD2; J gene: TRBJ2-5; CDR3 DNA: TGTGCCAGCAGCCAAGTGGGACTAGCGGGGGGGGAGACCCAGTACTTC; CDR3 protein: CASSQVGLAGGETQYF
clone size: .; V gene: TRBV7-2; D gene: .; J gene: TRBJ2-5; CDR3 DNA: TGTGCCAGCAGCTTAGGGACAAAGGAGACCCAGTACTTC; CDR3 protein: CASSLGTKETQYF
clone size: .; V gene: TRBV6-4; D gene: TRBD2; J gene: TRBJ2-5; CDR3 DNA: TGTGCCACCGAGACTAGCGGGGGCCCACACCAAGAGACCCAGTACTTC; CDR3 protein: CATETSGGPHQETQYF
clone size: .; V gene: TRBV18; D gene: .; J gene: TRBJ1-5; CDR3 DNA: TGTGCCAGCTCACCAACGGCGGAGAATCAGCCCCAGCATTTT; CDR3 protein: CASSPTAENQPQHF
clone size: once; V gene: TRBV19; D gene: TRBD1; J gene: TRBJ1-5; CDR3 DNA: TGTGCCAGTACCAGGTCCAGGGGGGCCCATCAGCCCCAGCATTTT; CDR3 protein: CASTRSRGAHQPQHF
clone size: .; V gene: TRBV6-5; D gene: .; J gene: TRBJ1-1; CDR3 DNA: TGTGCCAGCGAGTACCGCCAGAACACTGAAGCTTTCTTT; CDR3 protein: CASEYRQNTEAFF
clone size: .; V gene: TRBV19; D gene: .; J gene: TRBJ2-3; CDR3 DNA: TGTGCCAGTACGTCAGGCACAGATACGCAGTATTTT; CDR3 protein: CASTSGTDTQYF
clone size: .; V gene: TRBV6-5; D gene: .; J gene: TRBJ1-3; CDR3 DNA: TGTGCCAGCAGTTCTCGGGACCTCGGGGGTAACACCATATATTTT; CDR3 protein: CASSSRDLGGNTIYF
clone size: .; V gene: TRBV25-1; D gene: .; J gene: TRBJ1-6; CDR3 DNA: TGTGCCAGCAGTGAAACCCGGTCCGGTAATTCACCCCTCCACTTT; CDR3 protein: CASSETRSGNSPLHF
clone size: .; V gene: TRBV5-6; D gene: TRBD1; J gene: TRBJ2-5; CDR3 DNA: TGTGCCAGCAGCGTTTACAGGGGGATCCGGGAGACCCAGTACTTC; CDR3 protein: CASSVYRGIRETQYF
clone size: .; V gene: TRBV7-9; D gene: .; J gene: TRBJ1-2; CDR3 DNA: TGTGCCAGCAGCTTAGGTCTTAACACCCAGCGGTATGGCTACACCTTC; CDR3 protein: CASSLGLNTQRYGYTF
clone size: .; V gene: TRBV19; D gene: .; J gene: TRBJ1-5; CDR3 DNA: TGTGCCAGTAGTGGGGCGACAGGCTATAGCAATCAGCCCCAGCATTTT; CDR3 protein: CASSGATGYSNQPQHF
clone size: .; V gene: TRBV25-1; D gene: TRBD1; J gene: TRBJ1-1; CDR3 DNA: TGTGCCAGCAGTGAATCCGGGACAGGGTCGATAGCTTTCTTT; CDR3 protein: CASSESGTGSIAFF
clone size: .; V gene: TRBV7-4; D gene: .; J gene: TRBJ1-6; CDR3 DNA: TGTGCCAGCAGCTCTTGGGACACACCTCCACCCCTCCACTTT; CDR3 protein: CASSSWDTPPPLHF
clone size: .; V gene: TRBV4-1; D gene: TRBD1; J gene: TRBJ2-5; CDR3 DNA: TGCGCCAGCAGCCCTCATGCGGACAGGGAATTTGAGACCCAGTACTTC; CDR3 protein: CASSPHADREFETQYF
clone size: .; V gene: TRBV3-1/TRBV3-2; D gene: TRBD1; J gene: TRBJ1-6; CDR3 DNA: TGTGCCAGCAGCCAATCGACAGGGATGGGTTCACCCCTCCACTTT; CDR3 protein: CASSQSTGMGSPLHF
clone size: .; V gene: TRBV4-1; D gene: .; J gene: TRBJ1-4; CDR3 DNA: TGCGCCACCCAGGGCGTCTGGGGTGAAAAACTGTTTTTT; CDR3 protein: CATQGVWGEKLFF
clone size: .; V gene: TRBV6-5; D gene: .; J gene: TRBJ2-1; CDR3 DNA: TGTGCCAGCAAAATGAGCGAGAGCTCCTACAATGAGCAGTTCTTC; CDR3 protein: CASKMSESSYNEQFF
clone size: .; V gene: TRBV7-6; D gene: .; J gene: TRBJ2-5; CDR3 DNA: TGTGCCAGCAGCGTATCTACAGGGATACAAGAGACCCAGTACTTC; CDR3 protein: CASSVSTGIQETQYF
clone size: .; V gene: TRBV25-1; D gene: .; J gene: TRBJ1-2; CDR3 DNA: TGTGCCAGCAGTGATACCGGGAGGGCAGCAACGGATGGCTACACCTTC; CDR3 protein: CASSDTGRAATDGYTF
clone size: .; V gene: TRBV7-9; D gene: .; J gene: TRBJ2-5; CDR3 DNA: TGTGCCAGCAGCTCAACGCCAACGGTGCCTCCGCAAGAGACCCAGTACTTC; CDR3 protein: CASSSTPTVPPQETQYF
clone size: few; V gene: TRBV9; D gene: TRBD1; J gene: TRBJ1-1; CDR3 DNA: TGTGCCAGCAGCGCACAGGGGCGCACTGAAGCTTTCTTT; CDR3 protein: CASSAQGRTEAFF
clone size: .; V gene: TRBV10-3; D gene: TRBD1; J gene: TRBJ1-3; CDR3 DNA: TGTGCCATCAGTGAGTATAGGACAGGTCTTGGAAACACCATATATTTT; CDR3 protein: CAISEYRTGLGNTIYF
clone size: .; V gene: TRBV2; D gene: TRBD1; J gene: TRBJ1-2; CDR3 DNA: TGTGCCAGCAGTGGTACCAGGGGGGAATATGGCTACACCTTC; CDR3 protein: CASSGTRGEYGYTF
clone size: .; V gene: TRBV7-6; D gene: TRBD1; J gene: TRBJ1-6; CDR3 DNA: TGTGCCAGCAGCCCCTCCGACAGGGGGGACTCACCCCTCCACTTT; CDR3 protein: CASSPSDRGDSPLHF
clone size: .; V gene: TRBV21-1; D gene: .; J gene: TRBJ1-2; CDR3 DNA: TGTGCCAGCACCCCTCCCCATCTATATGGCTACACCTTC; CDR3 protein: CASTPPHLYGYTF
clone size: once; V gene: TRBV19; D gene: TRBD1; J gene: TRBJ1-5; CDR3 DNA: TGTGCCAGTAGTACTCCCGACAGGGTTCCCAATCAGCCCCAGCATTTT; CDR3 protein: CASSTPDRVPNQPQHF
clone size: .; V gene: TRBV7-9; D gene: .; J gene: TRBJ2-2; CDR3 DNA: TGTGCCAGCAGCAAACGGGAGAACGGGGAGCTGTTTTTT; CDR3 protein: CASSKRENGELFF
clone size: .; V gene: TRBV2; D gene: .; J gene: TRBJ1-2; CDR3 DNA: TGTGCCAGCAGTGAAAGAGGTAGTAACTATGGCTACACCTTC; CDR3 protein: CASSERGSNYGYTF
clone size: .; V gene: TRBV4-3; D gene: TRBD1; J gene: TRBJ2-5; CDR3 DNA: TGCGCCAGCTCGACGGACAGGGAGGCAGAGACCCAGTACTTC; CDR3 protein: CASSTDREAETQYF
clone size: .; V gene: TRBV6-2/TRBV6-3; D gene: .; J gene: TRBJ2-1; CDR3 DNA: TGTGCCAGCAGTTACAGCCGAGCGAATGAGCAGTTCTTC; CDR3 protein: CASSYSRANEQFF
clone size: .; V gene: TRBV4-3; D gene: TRBD2; J gene: TRBJ2-3; CDR3 DNA: TGCGCCAGCAGCCGATTAGCGGGGGGGGCCACAGATACGCAGTATTTT; CDR3 protein: CASSRLAGGATDTQYF
clone size: .; V gene: TRBV7-9; D gene: .; J gene: TRBJ1-1; CDR3 DNA: TGTGCCAGCAGCCAGGACAGAATGAACACTGAAGCTTTCTTT; CDR3 protein: CASSQDRMNTEAFF
clone size: few; V gene: TRBV5-5; D gene: TRBD1; J gene: TRBJ1-5; CDR3 DNA: TGTGCCAGCAGCATCCGGACAGGGGGAAATCAGCCCCAGCATTTT; CDR3 protein: CASSIRTGGNQPQHF
clone size: .; V gene: TRBV5-1; D gene: .; J gene: TRBJ2-5; CDR3 DNA: TGCGCCAGCAGCTTGGTCGGAGGTGAAGAGACCCAGTACTTC; CDR3 protein: CASSLVGGEETQYF
clone size: .; V gene: TRBV11-2; D gene: TRBD2; J gene: TRBJ2-5; CDR3 DNA: TGTGCCAGCAGGCTAACCAGACTAGCGGGGGGGTTAGAGACCCAGTACTTC; CDR3 protein: CASRLTRLAGGLETQYF
clone size: .; V gene: TRBV5-8; D gene: TRBD1; J gene: TRBJ1-6; CDR3 DNA: TGTGCCAGCAGCTCGTTTTTGGGACAGGCAATTAATTCACCCCTCCACTTT; CDR3 protein: CASSSFLGQAINSPLHF
clone size: .; V gene: TRBV10-3; D gene: TRBD1; J gene: TRBJ1-2; CDR3 DNA: TGTGCCATCAGTGACCAAGGGGGCGCCGGAAATGGCTACACCTTC; CDR3 protein: CAISDQGGAGNGYTF
clone size: .; V gene: TRBV7-3; D gene: .; J gene: TRBJ2-2; CDR3 DNA: TGTGCCAGCAGAGCGGTCCACAACACCGGGGAGCTGTTTTTT; CDR3 protein: CASRAVHNTGELFF
clone size: many; V gene: TRBV7-9; D gene: .; J gene: TRBJ2-5; CDR3 DNA: TGTGCCAGCAGCCGAATTGACGGCGGCCAAGAGACCCAGTACTTC; CDR3 protein: CASSRIDGGQETQYF
clone size: .; V gene: TRBV5-1; D gene: TRBD2; J gene: TRBJ2-1; CDR3 DNA: TGCGCCAGCAGCTCCGACCTACCCATAGCGGGGCCTTACAATGAGCAGTTCTTC; CDR3 protein: CASSSDLPIAGPYNEQFF
clone size: .; V gene: TRBV15; D gene: TRBD1; J gene: TRBJ1-1; CDR3 DNA: TGTGCCACCAGTAGACAGGGGAACACTGAAGCTTTCTTT; CDR3 protein: CATSRQGNTEAFF
clone size: .; V gene: TRBV5-1; D gene: .; J gene: TRBJ1-6; CDR3 DNA: TGCGCCAGCAGCCAGGACAGTGATAATTCACCCCTCCACTTT; CDR3 protein: CASSQDSDNSPLHF
clone size: .; V gene: TRBV7-9; D gene: .; J gene: TRBJ2-3; CDR3 DNA: TGTGCCAGCAGCTTAGAGGGCGGGTCAGGAAATACGCAGTATTTT; CDR3 protein: CASSLEGGSGNTQYF
clone size: once; V gene: TRBV27; D gene: .; J gene: TRBJ2-7; CDR3 DNA: TGTGCCAGCAGTTTCGACAGGCCCCCTGCTACGCAGTACTTC; CDR3 protein: CASSFDRPPATQYF
clone size: .; V gene: TRBV6-5; D gene: .; J gene: TRBJ1-2; CDR3 DNA: TGTGCCAGCAAGGGAACAGGGCACTATGGCTACACCTTC; CDR3 protein: CASKGTGHYGYTF
clone size: .; V gene: TRBV30; D gene: .; J gene: TRBJ1-5; CDR3 DNA: TGTGCCTGGAGTGTACAAGACGGGGTTTACAATCAGCCCCAGCATTTT; CDR3 protein: CAWSVQDGVYNQPQHF
clone size: .; V gene: TRBV7-6; D gene: .; J gene: TRBJ2-5; CDR3 DNA: TGTGCCAGCAGCTTAAGCGGAGTGTCACAAGAGACCCAGTACTTC; CDR3 protein: CASSLSGVSQETQYF
clone size: .; V gene: TRBV3-1/TRBV3-2; D gene: TRBD1; J gene: TRBJ2-7; CDR3 DNA: TGTGCCAGCAGCCGAACCGGGACAGGGGGTTACGAGCAGTACTTC; CDR3 protein: CASSRTGTGGYEQYF
clone size: once; V gene: TRBV9; D gene: .; J gene: TRBJ1-1; CDR3 DNA: TGTGCCAGCAGCGTAGGCGGCGGGGGTGGGCTAAACACTGAAGCTTTCTTT; CDR3 protein: CASSVGGGGGLNTEAFF
clone size: once; V gene: TRBV6-5; D gene: .; J gene: TRBJ2-7; CDR3 DNA: TGTGCCAGCAATCCCCTGTCGAGTTCCTACGAGCAGTACTTC; CDR3 protein: CASNPLSSSYEQYF
clone size: .; V gene: TRBV19; D gene: .; J gene: TRBJ2-2; CDR3 DNA: TGTGCCAGTAGTATGTTTACAGGGATGAACACCGGGGAGCTGTTTTTT; CDR3 protein: CASSMFTGMNTGELFF
clone size: .; V gene: TRBV6-5; D gene: .; J gene: TRBJ1-1; CDR3 DNA: TGTGCCAGCTCGAGGCTGAACACTGAAGCTTTCTTT; CDR3 protein: CASSRLNTEAFF